The 28 T cell receptor beta chains presented below share a single source sample, sequenced in a study of graft-versus-host responses after intestinal transplantation. The repertoire was sequenced with immunoSEQ multiplex PCR; TCRdb's copy has only in-frame clones and lacks some. The sample consists of roughly 70,000 clones, over 85% of them appearing once. Sequenced material: bone marrow, taken roughly 780 days after intestinal transplantation. The receptors here all came from a human patient who received an intestinal transplant, so some T cells may come from the graft donor.

This rearrangement joins TRBV5-1 to TRBJ2-7; maybe TRBD2 (5 bases). Per germline, CDR1 SGHRS and CDR2 YFSETQ. The V and J ends lost 0 bases and 5 bases respectively, with 9 bases between them. The CDR3 runs to 13 residues. CDR3 DNA sequence: TGCGCCAGCAGCTTGGCCCCGGGGAACGAGCAGTACTTC. Translated, it gives CASSLAPGNEQYF.

V usage is TRBV20-1 and J usage is TRBJ1-1, with a tentative D call TRBD1 (5 bases). Per the germline V gene, CDR1 is DFQATT and CDR2 is SNEGSKA (reference sequence). V gave up 6 bases and J gave up 3 bases, with 8 bases separating them. This CDR3 is 11 amino acids long. The CDR3 sequence: CSAKGYTEAFF. The DNA for the CDR3 is TGCAGTGCCAAGGGGTACACTGAAGCTTTCTTT.

The V call is TRBV25-1, the J call TRBJ2-1; 10 bases line up with TRBD1. V was pared by 4 bases and J by 5 bases, with 8 bases of the junction left unmatched. This CDR3 region has 16 residues. Germline CDR1 is MGHDK and CDR2 is SYGVNS. The CDR3 region is CASSAFDRGLNNEQFF. CDR3 DNA: TGTGCCAGCAGTGCCTTCGACAGGGGGCTTAACAATGAGCAGTTCTTC.

This clone came up a few times. The rearrangement links TRBV4-2 to TRBJ2-3; 10 bases are a match to TRBD2. The CDR3 runs to 16 residues. Germline loops: CDR1 LGHNA, CDR2 YNFKEQ. The trim removed 0 bases at V and 3 bases at J, leaving 3 bases unmatched. The CDR3 nucleotides read TGTGCCAGCAGCCAAGAAGCGGGGGGGCCGACAGATACGCAGTATTTT. Its protein product is CASSQEAGGPTDTQYF.

About this clone: The conserved phenylalanine or tryptophan is not found at the CDR3 terminus, so this likely reflects a read error. CDR3 in DNA: TGTGCCAGCAGTTCGGGCCCTTCCGAGCAGTACCTC. It yields the protein CASSSGPSEQYL. This chain joins TRBV6-5 and TRBJ2-7; the D is unclear. The CDR3 contains 12 residues. The germline V gene encodes CDR1 MNHEY and CDR2 SVGAGI. The V end was cut by 4 bases, the J end by 6 bases, with 10 bases between.

The chain joins TRBV6-1 to TRBJ2-7; D remains ambiguous. The germline CDR1 and CDR2 sequences are MNHNS and SASEGT. V gave up 10 bases and J gave up 2 bases, with 15 bases separating them. The CDR3 is made up of 13 amino acids. The CDR3 is CATSSGRPYEQYF. The CDR3 DNA is TGTGCCACCAGCTCGGGCAGACCCTACGAGCAGTACTTC.

The chain is built from TRBV19 and TRBJ2-7; D may be TRBD1 or TRBD2 (7 bases each). CDR3 size: 14 residues. Trimming removed 3 bases at V and 5 bases at J, with 14 bases between. Germline assignment: CDR1 LNHDA and CDR2 SQIVND (reference sequence). CDR3 DNA: TGTGCCAGTAGTATCAGGGGGGGCGTAGACGAGCAGTACTTC. It encodes CASSIRGGVDEQYF. The entire variable domain, with the rest obtained from reference TRBV19 and TRBJ2-7, is as follows: DGGITQSPKYLFRKEGQNVTLSCEQNLNHDAMYWYRQDPGQGLRLIYYSQIVNDFQKGDIAEGYSVSREKKESFPLTVTSAQKNPTAFYLCASSIRGGVDEQYFGPGTRLTVT.

V usage is TRBV7-9 and J usage is TRBJ2-5; TRBD1 aligns across 8 bases. V was clipped by 4 bases and J by 5 bases; unmatched bases: 9. Germline values: CDR1 SEHNR, CDR2 FQNEAQ (reference sequence). The CDR3 contains 15 residues. Written as DNA, the CDR3 is TGTGCCAGCAGCTCAACCGCAGGGGGCGGCGAGACCCAGTACTTC. The encoded protein is CASSSTAGGGETQYF.

This chain links TRBV6-6 with TRBJ2-3; TRBD1 is a possible D gene (6 bases). From germline, CDR1 is MNHNY and CDR2 SVGAGI (reference sequence). The ends were cut back, 7 bases at V and 1 base at J, with 6 bases in the middle. This CDR3 has 12 residues. The CDR3 nucleotides read TGTGCCAGCACAGGGGGCACAGATACGCAGTATTTT. It encodes CASTGGTDTQYF.

The gene calls are TRBV18 and TRBJ1-1; D uncertain. V was pared by 2 bases and J by 1 base, with 5 bases between. Germline values: CDR1 KGHSH, CDR2 LQKENI. This CDR3 is built from 13 residues. CDR3 amino acids: CASSPSENTEAFF. CDR3 in DNA: TGTGCCAGCTCACCATCAGAGAACACTGAAGCTTTCTTT.

This clone was seen a single time. J is TRBJ2-5 and V is TRBV11-2; D is perhaps TRBD2 (6 bases). CDR1 and CDR2 from the germline V gene are SGHAT and FQNNGV. The ends were cut back, 1 base at V and 5 bases at J, with 14 bases in the middle. The CDR3 covers 15 residues. In DNA form, the CDR3 reads TGTGCCAGCAGCTTAGGAGGCGGGGTGGGGGAGACCCAGTACTTC. Translated: CASSLGGGVGETQYF.

The chain has TRBV6-5 and TRBJ1-6; possibly TRBD1 for D (6 bases). Germline CDR1 and CDR2: MNHEY and SVGAGI. Between the trimmed V and J ends, which lost 1 base and 8 bases, there was a span of 15 bases. The CDR3 extends over 16 amino acids. This CDR3 is CASSYLSGDEDSPLHF. CDR3 DNA sequence: TGTGCCAGCAGTTACTTATCAGGGGATGAAGATTCACCCCTCCACTTT.

This chain connects TRBV18 to TRBJ2-2, with 8 bases identical to TRBD1. This CDR3 comprises 16 residues. J gave up 1 base and V 3 bases, and 4 bases lay outside the gene matches. Germline V gene sequence: CDR1 KGHSH, CDR2 LQKENI. The CDR3: CASSPPGTGNTGELFF. The CDR3 coding sequence is TGTGCCAGCTCACCGCCCGGGACAGGGAACACCGGGGAGCTGTTTTTT.

This chain links TRBV7-9 with TRBJ1-3; D not certain. The CDR3 totals 13 residues. V dropped 3 bases and J dropped 4 bases, with 7 bases sitting between them. The V gene's germline CDR1 is SEHNR and CDR2 FQNEAQ (reference sequence). CDR3 DNA: TGTGCCAGCAGCTTTGGCTGGGGAAACACCATATATTTT. As protein: CASSFGWGNTIYF. The full variable domain, with the rest looked up from reference TRBV7-9 and TRBJ1-3, is DTGVSQNPRHKITKRGQNVTFRCDPISEHNRLYWYRQTLGQGPEFLTYFQNEAQLEKSRLLSDRFSAERPKGSFSTLEIQRTEQGDSAMYLCASSFGWGNTIYFGEGSWLTVV.

The J gene is TRBJ2-1, the V gene TRBV10-1, with D hard to call. The CDR3 totals 13 residues. Trimming stripped 4 bases from V and 9 bases from J, with 13 bases between. Per germline, CDR1 WNHNN and CDR2 SYGVQD (reference sequence). In DNA, the CDR3 is TGCGCCAGCAGTGGCACTACTAATACTGAGCAGTTCTTC. It translates to CASSGTTNTEQFF.

CDR3 in DNA: TGTGCCAGCAGTGAAGCGTCAGGGGTGTACTTTGATGAGCAGTTCTTC. Translated: CASSEASGVYFDEQFF. V is TRBV6-1 and J is TRBJ2-1; TRBD1 might be the D (6 bases). The germline V gene encodes CDR1 MNHNS and CDR2 SASEGT. With 0 bases removed from V and 8 bases from J, the gap between germline ends came to 17 bases. This CDR3 contains 16 residues.

CDR3 region: CASGVGDTYGYTF. In DNA, the CDR3 is TGTGCCAGTGGGGTGGGGGACACCTATGGCTACACCTTC. The chain carries TRBV9 and TRBJ1-2; possibly TRBD1 for D (6 bases). V lost 8 bases to trimming and J lost 4 bases, with 15 bases between them. Germline-derived CDR1 and CDR2 are SGDLS and YYNGEE. CDR3 length equals 13 residues. Variable domain in full (rest from reference TRBV9 and TRBJ1-2): DSGVTQTPKHLITATGQRVTLRCSPRSGDLSVYWYQQSLDQGLQFLIQYYNGEERAKGNILERFSAQQFPDLHSELNLSSLELGDSALYFCASGVGDTYGYTFGSGTRLTVV.

V gene TRBV9 combines with J gene TRBJ2-1; 7 bases agree with TRBD2. The ends lost 7 bases at V and 7 bases at J; junction bases unmatched: 5. The CDR3 is 12 amino acids. Germline V gene data show CDR1 as SGDLS and CDR2 as YYNGEE. DNA for the CDR3: TGTGCCAGCGCCGGGGGGACGAATGAGCAGTTCTTC. Protein sequence: CASAGGTNEQFF.

This clone appeared once. The V and J genes are TRBV29-1 and TRBJ1-1, with a tentative D call TRBD1 (5 bases). Trimming took 8 bases from V and 1 from J, leaving 11 bases between them. CDR1 SQVTM and CDR2 ANQGSEA come from the germline V gene. The CDR3 runs to 12 residues. The CDR3 nucleotides are TGCAGCCTCAGAACAGGGAACACTGAAGCTTTCTTT. Amino acid sequence: CSLRTGNTEAFF.

V usage is TRBV4-1 and J usage is TRBJ2-7; TRBD1 aligns across 7 bases. V lost 0 bases, J lost 6 bases, and 23 bases stayed unmatched. The length of the CDR3 is 20 residues. Germline V CDR1 and CDR2: MGHRA, YSYEKL. This CDR3 is CASSQDEWGQLWGRLGEQYF. In DNA, the CDR3 is TGCGCCAGCAGCCAAGATGAATGGGGACAGTTATGGGGGCGGTTGGGCGAGCAGTACTTC.

The chain carries TRBV6-5 and TRBJ1-5; D perhaps matches TRBD1 (5 bases). This CDR3 region has 15 residues. Trimming left V 3 bases short and J 3 bases short, with 12 bases between. Per germline, CDR1 MNHEY and CDR2 SVGAGI. Written as DNA, the CDR3 is TGTGCCAGCAGTTATACCCAGGGCGCCAATCAGCCCCAGCATTTT. Residues: CASSYTQGANQPQHF.

In this sample, this clone turned up once. V and J are TRBV7-2 and TRBJ2-1; D remains ambiguous. The CDR3 runs to 12 residues. V was trimmed by 5 bases and J by 7 bases, leaving 9 bases between them. The germline V gene has CDR1 SGHTA and CDR2 FQGNSA. CDR3 in DNA: TGTGCCAGCAGCCGTAGCCGGAATGAGCAGTTCTTC. As protein: CASSRSRNEQFF.

With regard to this clone: This CDR3 is also generated by other DNA sequences in the sample. The V call is TRBV5-1, the J call TRBJ1-1; 7 bases match TRBD1. There are 14 residues in the CDR3. The junction had 0 bases not matched to a gene; V was cut back by 0 bases and J by 1 base. The germline V gene has CDR1 SGHRS and CDR2 YFSETQ. The CDR3 DNA reads as TGCGCCAGCAGCTTGGCAGGGGGGAACACTGAAGCTTTCTTT. This gives the protein CASSLAGGNTEAFF.

The chain employs TRBV6-5 and TRBJ1-1; D remains ambiguous. V shed 10 bases and J shed 4 bases, with 10 bases lying between them. This CDR3 contains 11 residues. Germline values: CDR1 MNHEY, CDR2 SVGAGI. The CDR3 loop reads CATSGLTEAFF. DNA of the CDR3: TGTGCCACATCAGGTCTCACTGAAGCTTTCTTT.

The chain joins TRBV2 to TRBJ1-3, with D maybe TRBD1 (5 bases). Germline V lookup: CDR1 SNHLY, CDR2 FYNNEI. The CDR3 is made up of 17 amino acids. With 3 bases removed from V and 0 bases from J, the gap between germline ends came to 15 bases. The CDR3 sequence: CASSDGTGLISGNTIYF. CDR3 DNA sequence: TGTGCCAGCAGTGATGGTACAGGACTGATCTCTGGAAACACCATATATTTT. Filled out from reference TRBV2 and TRBJ1-3, the complete variable domain reads EPEVTQTPSHQVTQMGQEVILRCVPISNHLYFYWYRQILGQKVEFLVSFYNNEISEKSEIFDDQFSVERPDGSNFTLKIRSTKLEDSAMYFCASSDGTGLISGNTIYFGEGSWLTVV.

The chain is built from TRBV4-1 and TRBJ1-4; 8 nucleotides align to TRBD1. Germline CDR1 reads MGHRA; CDR2 reads YSYEKL. The J segment lost 6 bases and the V segment lost 5 bases, leaving 8 bases of the junction unmatched. CDR3 size: 15 residues. This chain's CDR3 is CASSLLDREDEKLFF. The DNA for the CDR3 is TGCGCCAGCAGCTTGTTGGACAGGGAGGATGAAAAACTGTTTTTT.

V is TRBV28 and J is TRBJ2-2; D possibly corresponds to TRBD2 (5 bases). CDR1 MDHEN and CDR2 SYDVKM come from the germline V gene. CDR3 size: 15 residues. V was cut by 8 bases and J by 7 bases, with 20 bases left in between. The CDR3, as DNA: TGTGCCAGCTCGTCGGGGATGGCTATCCACGGGGAGCTGTTTTTT. Amino acid sequence: CASSSGMAIHGELFF.

The chain links TRBV7-3 to TRBJ1-1, with D possibly TRBD1 on 6 matching bases. Germline CDR1 and CDR2: SGHTA and FQGTGA. This CDR3 is 14 amino acids long. Trimming stripped 4 bases from V and 5 bases from J, with 14 bases between. CDR3 DNA: TGTGCCAGCAGCTCCCATGGGGGCGCGACTGAAGCTTTCTTT. Translating gives CASSSHGGATEAFF. The full variable domain, in which reference TRBV7-3 and TRBJ1-1 provide the parts outside the CDR3, is GAGVSQTPSNKVTEKGKYVELRCDPISGHTALYWYRQSLGQGPEFLIYFQGTGAADDSGLPNDRFFAVRPEGSVSTLKIQRTERGDSAVYLCASSSHGGATEAFFGQGTRLTVV.